These T cell receptor beta chains were read from a single sample in a study of regulatory T cells in long-lasting Graves disease. TCRdb itself ran the multiplex PCR reads through MiXCR, one entry per CDR3 protein. The sample lists over 350,000 distinct CDR3 sequences, around 15% occurring once. The same data also contributed to another study, on T cells in Graves' hyperthyroidism and ophthalmopathy.

Sequencing used peripheral blood mononuclear cells (PBMCs), obtained at new diagnosis, from a patient treated with antithyroid drugs. The receptors stem from a woman in her fifties or sixties with Graves disease. The CDR3 runs from the conserved cysteine through the conserved F or W. D genes are given only for firm matches. Size is omitted from some rows. Given values are once, few, many or a class for expanded clones.

d_call | j_call | clone_size | v_call | cdr3_nt | cdr3_aa
. | TRBJ1-2 | few | TRBV10-3 | TGTGCTACTTCCAGGGGACCGAGTCCCAACTATGGCTACACCTTC | CATSRGPSPNYGYTF
. | TRBJ2-7 | many | TRBV6-5 | TGTGCCAGCAGTTTGGTGTTTGATGGATCCTACGAGCAGTACTTC | CASSLVFDGSYEQYF
TRBD1 | TRBJ1-6 | few | TRBV2 | TGTGCCAGCAGTCAGGACAGGCAGTCACCCCTCCACTTT | CASSQDRQSPLHF
. | TRBJ1-2 | many | TRBV2 | TGTGCCAGCAGCAGGTTGGAAGGCTACACCTTC | CASSRLEGYTF
TRBD1 | TRBJ2-1 | . | TRBV6-4 | TGTGCCAGCAGTGTAGGGACAGGGGCCGATGAGCAGTTCTTC | CASSVGTGADEQFF
TRBD1 | TRBJ2-2 | few | TRBV9 | TGTGCCAGCAGCGGACCATCGGGACAGGGGTACACCGGGGAGCTGTTTTTT | CASSGPSGQGYTGELFF
TRBD1 | TRBJ1-2 | many | TRBV12-3/TRBV12-4 | TGTGCCAGCAGTACGGGGACAGGGGTCTACTATGGCTACACCTTC | CASSTGTGVYYGYTF
. | TRBJ1-2 | many | TRBV27 | TGTGCCAGCAGTTTATGGCAGTATGGCCACACCTTC | CASSLWQYGHTF
. | TRBJ1-2 | . | TRBV18 | TGTGCCAGCTCACCAAGGGTGGTATCGTATGGCTACACCTTC | CASSPRVVSYGYTF
. | TRBJ1-5 | many | TRBV7-2 | TGTGCCAGCAGTTCCGTAGGAGGCAATCAGCCCCAGCATTTT | CASSSVGGNQPQHF
. | TRBJ1-1 | many | TRBV18 | TGTGCCAGCTCACCAGGATTGGGGGTGACGAACACTGAAGCTTTCTTT | CASSPGLGVTNTEAFF
. | TRBJ1-2 | many | TRBV7-8 | TGTGCCAGCAGCTTAGCGGGCCGGGGCCGGGGCTACACCTTC | CASSLAGRGRGYTF
. | TRBJ2-7 | many | TRBV27 | TGTGCCAGCAGTCCAGATCGGACTAACTCATACGAGCAGTACTTC | CASSPDRTNSYEQYF
TRBD1 | TRBJ2-1 | . | TRBV4-1 | TGCGCCAGCAGCCAAGGACAGGGTATGAATGAGCAGTTCTTC | CASSQGQGMNEQFF
TRBD1 | TRBJ1-1 | many | TRBV28 | TGTGCCAGCAGTTTAGCCACCCCAGGGGGTAGAACTGAAGCTTTCTTT | CASSLATPGGRTEAFF
. | TRBJ1-5 | . | TRBV18 | TGTGCCAGCTCACCACAACCGACTTCTAGCAATCAGCCCCAGCATTTT | CASSPQPTSSNQPQHF
TRBD1 | TRBJ1-1 | many | TRBV5-1 | TGCGCCAGCAGCGCGGCACAGGGGTTCTTTGCTGAAGCTTTCTTT | CASSAAQGFFAEAFF
TRBD2 | TRBJ2-7 | many | TRBV28 | TGTGCCAGCAGTTCCGCGAGTGTGCTAGCGGCCTTCTCCTACGAGCAGTACTTC | CASSSASVLAAFSYEQYF
. | TRBJ2-1 | many | TRBV28 | TGTGCCAGCAGTTTCAAACCGACGGAGCAGTTCTTC | CASSFKPTEQFF
. | TRBJ2-7 | few | TRBV9 | TGTGCCAGCTCCGTTGGGTGGGGGGAGGCTCAGGAGCAGTACTTC | CASSVGWGEAQEQYF
. | TRBJ1-1 | many | TRBV7-6 | TGTGCCAGCAGCCCGACAGTGAACACTGAAGCTTTCTTT | CASSPTVNTEAFF
. | TRBJ1-1 | many | TRBV24-1 | TGTGCCACCAGTACAGGGAACACTGAAGCTTTCTTT | CATSTGNTEAFF
TRBD2 | TRBJ2-7 | few | TRBV30 | TGTGCCTGGAGTTTAACTCGGACTAGCGGGACGTATAAAGAGCAGTACTTC | CAWSLTRTSGTYKEQYF
. | TRBJ2-1 | many | TRBV28 | TGTGCCAGCAGACGCCTGGTCGGGATCTACAATGAGCAGTTCTTC | CASRRLVGIYNEQFF
TRBD2 | TRBJ2-1 | many | TRBV11-3 | TGTGCCAGCAGCTTGGGCGGGAGAGGGGATGAGCAGTTCTTC | CASSLGGRGDEQFF
. | TRBJ2-6 | few | TRBV10-3 | TGTGCCATCAGTGAGTCCGGACAGATCTCTGGGGCCAACGTCCTGACTTTC | CAISESGQISGANVLTF
TRBD1 | TRBJ1-4 | few | TRBV5-1 | TGCGCCAGCAGCGGGACAGGGTGGGATGAAAAACTATTTTTT | CASSGTGWDEKLFF
. | TRBJ2-5 | many | TRBV7-3 | TGTGCCAGCAGCCCCCGAGGGGCTAGTGGGGAGACCCAGTACTTC | CASSPRGASGETQYF
. | TRBJ1-5 | . | TRBV2 | TGTGCCAGCAGTCGGGTCGGGGTGGGCAATCAGCCCCAGCATTTT | CASSRVGVGNQPQHF
TRBD2 | TRBJ2-1 | . | TRBV29-1 | TGCAGCGCCCAAACCCCGACTAGCGGGATTAATGAGCAGTTCTTC | CSAQTPTSGINEQFF
TRBD1 | TRBJ2-4 | few | TRBV7-9 | TGTGCCAGCAGCTTAGACAGGGGGCGCCTGTACTTC | CASSLDRGRLYF
TRBD1 | TRBJ2-7 | . | TRBV27 | TGTGCCAGCAGTTTTGACAGGGGGGAGTATGGGGCCGAGCAGTACTTC | CASSFDRGEYGAEQYF
TRBD2 | TRBJ2-5 | many | TRBV28 | TGTGCCACTGAAGGGACTAACGGAGAGACCCAGTACTTC | CATEGTNGETQYF
. | TRBJ2-7 | once | TRBV7-6 | TGTGCCAGCAGCCTCGGGGATAACGAACAGTACTTC | CASSLGDNEQYF
. | TRBJ1-4 | . | TRBV7-9 | TGTGCCAGCAGCTCCACCGGAAAATGGGCAACTAATGAAAAACTGTTTTTT | CASSSTGKWATNEKLFF
TRBD2 | TRBJ2-7 | . | TRBV29-1 | TGCAGCGTTGCAGACAGCGGGGTTGGGGAGCAGTACTTC | CSVADSGVGEQYF
. | TRBJ2-7 | many | TRBV11-2 | TGTGCCAGCAGCTTAGCGTTTGGCAGCACCTACGAGCAGTACTTC | CASSLAFGSTYEQYF
TRBD2 | TRBJ2-1 | . | TRBV28 | TGTGCCAGCAGTTTACCCTGGACTAGCGGGAGTCTAGTGGTCTCCTACAATGAGCAGTTCTTC | CASSLPWTSGSLVVSYNEQFF
TRBD1 | TRBJ1-1 | many | TRBV9 | TGTGCCAGCAGCGCGACAGGGGTAGGAACTGAAGCTTTCTTT | CASSATGVGTEAFF
TRBD1 | TRBJ2-7 | many | TRBV11-2 | TGTGCCAGCAGCTTAGGGCCGGGACAGCGAGTGGGGGAGCAGTACTTC | CASSLGPGQRVGEQYF
TRBD1 | TRBJ2-1 | many | TRBV5-1 | TGCGCCAGCAGCATAGGACAGGCACACAATGAGCAGTTCTTC | CASSIGQAHNEQFF
. | TRBJ2-5 | . | TRBV9 | TGTGCCAGCAGCGTGTCCTTACAAGAGACCCAGTACTTC | CASSVSLQETQYF
. | TRBJ2-3 | few | TRBV27 | TGTGCCAGCAGTTTCTACTATAGCACAGATACGCAGTATTTT | CASSFYYSTDTQYF
. | TRBJ2-7 | many | TRBV5-5 | TGTGCCAGCAGCTTGGTCCCGGGGGCGGAGGAGCAGTACTTC | CASSLVPGAEEQYF
. | TRBJ2-2 | few | TRBV7-6 | TGTGCCAGCAGCTTAGTCAGGGAGCCCGGGGAGCTGTTTTTT | CASSLVREPGELFF
. | TRBJ1-2 | many | TRBV7-9 | TGTGCCAGCAGCTTAAAACAGAACTATGGCTACACCTTC | CASSLKQNYGYTF
TRBD2 | TRBJ2-7 | many | TRBV15 | TGTGCCACCAGCGTAGGACTAGCGGGAGGACCTGTCTACGAGCAGTACTTC | CATSVGLAGGPVYEQYF
. | TRBJ2-3 | many | TRBV7-9 | TGTGCCAGCAGCCCGAACAGGGTCAGCGCAGATACGCAGTATTTT | CASSPNRVSADTQYF